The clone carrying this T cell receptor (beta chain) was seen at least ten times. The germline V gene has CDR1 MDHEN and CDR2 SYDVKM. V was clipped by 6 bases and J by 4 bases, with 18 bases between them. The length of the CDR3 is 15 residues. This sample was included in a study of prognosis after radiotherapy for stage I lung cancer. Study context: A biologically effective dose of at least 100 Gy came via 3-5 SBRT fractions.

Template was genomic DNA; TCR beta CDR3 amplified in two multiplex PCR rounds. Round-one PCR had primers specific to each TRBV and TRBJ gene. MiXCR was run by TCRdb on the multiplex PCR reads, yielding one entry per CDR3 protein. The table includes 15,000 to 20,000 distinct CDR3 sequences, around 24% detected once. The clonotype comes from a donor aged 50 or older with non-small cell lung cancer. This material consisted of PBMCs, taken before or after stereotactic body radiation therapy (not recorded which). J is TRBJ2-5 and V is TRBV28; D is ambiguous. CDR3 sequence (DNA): TGTGCCAGCAGCCCCAACACTGGGCTCGGAGAGACCCAGTACTTC. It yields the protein CASSPNTGLGETQYF.